What follows are 20 T cell receptor beta chains derived from one specimen sequenced in a study of T cell responses to AZD1222 COVID-19 vaccine. The assay was immunoSEQ multiplex PCR, and TCRdb's table has in-frame clones only and misses some. The sample holds 180,000 or so clones, 90% to 95% seen once. This specimen consisted of peripheral blood, obtained 28 days after the second AZD1222 dose. These receptors came from an adult who received the AZD1222 COVID-19 vaccine.

V usage is TRBV28 and J usage is TRBJ2-7; D is tentatively TRBD1 or TRBD2 (7 bases each). CDR3 size: 16 residues. Per the germline V gene, CDR1 is MDHEN and CDR2 is SYDVKM. The V and J ends lost 5 bases and 0 bases respectively, with 17 bases between them. CDR3 region: CASSPLTGTTSYEQYF. The CDR3 DNA is TGTGCCAGCAGTCCGTTGACAGGGACTACCTCCTACGAGCAGTACTTC. Full variable domain (missing parts from reference TRBV28 and TRBJ2-7): DVKVTQSSRYLVKRTGEKVFLECVQDMDHENMFWYRQDPGLGLRLIYFSYDVKMKEKGDIPEGYSVSREKKERFSLILESASTNQTSMYLCASSPLTGTTSYEQYFGPGTRLTVT.

V gene TRBV3-1 (or the pseudogene TRBV3-2) combines with J gene TRBJ2-7, with 8 bases lining up with TRBD2. This CDR3 is 19 amino acids long. Germline CDR1 and CDR2: LGHDT and YNNKEL (reference sequence). Unmatched junction bases numbered 16, after V lost 0 bases and J lost 3 bases. This CDR3 is CASSQESFWLRGGVYEQYF. DNA of the CDR3: TGTGCCAGCAGCCAAGAAAGTTTTTGGCTCCGGGGGGGGGTCTACGAGCAGTACTTC.

This sequence joins TRBV5-6 and TRBJ1-2; possible D gene TRBD1, 5 bases. Looked up from germline, CDR1 is SGHDT and CDR2 is YYEEEE. This CDR3 is 17 amino acids long. Between the trimmed V and J ends, which lost 0 bases and 3 bases, there was a span of 18 bases. This chain's CDR3 is CASSLDRGDGLYYGYTF. The CDR3 bases are TGTGCCAGCAGCTTGGACCGCGGGGACGGCCTATACTATGGCTACACCTTC.

The chain joins TRBV7-8 to TRBJ2-2; a weak D match, TRBD1 (6 bases). CDR3 length: 14 residues. Trimming removed 11 bases from V and 5 bases from J, with 18 bases in between. CDR1 is SGHVS and CDR2 is FQNEAQ in the germline V gene. The CDR3: CAGISGTSTGELFF. CDR3 coding DNA: TGTGCCGGTATTTCCGGGACATCGACCGGGGAGCTGTTTTTT.

V gene TRBV12-3 or TRBV12-4 combines with J gene TRBJ1-1; 8 nucleotides line up with TRBD1. V was clipped by 6 bases and J by 3 bases; unmatched bases: 3. The CDR3 loop spans 13 amino acids. In nucleotides, the CDR3 is TGTGCCAGCAGCTACAGGGGGGACACTGAAGCTTTCTTT. Residues: CASSYRGDTEAFF.

This chain joins TRBV5-3 and TRBJ2-3; D perhaps matches TRBD1 (5 bases). TRBV5-3 is recorded as an ORF, its role being uncertain. The V end lost 4 bases, the J end lost 0 bases, and 12 bases lay between the germline ends. CDR3 size: 15 residues. The CDR3 is CARSEQTASTDTQYF. CDR3 DNA sequence: TGTGCCAGAAGCGAACAGACAGCTAGCACAGATACGCAGTATTTT.

The V and J genes are TRBV9 and TRBJ2-1, with 10 nucleotides matching TRBD2. V shed 0 bases, J shed 4 bases, and the junction held 7 bases outside the gene matches. In germline, CDR1 is SGDLS, CDR2 YYNGEE. The CDR3 is 17 residues long. The DNA for the CDR3 is TGTGCCAGCAGCGTAGTCGCGACTAGCGGGCCGTACAATGAGCAGTTCTTC. It translates to CASSVVATSGPYNEQFF.

This chain connects TRBV28 to TRBJ2-7; possible D gene TRBD1, 6 bases. Trimming shortened V by 5 bases and J by 3 bases, and 20 bases separated the two germline ends. The CDR3 consists of 16 residues. The germline gives CDR1 MDHEN, CDR2 SYDVKM. CDR3 coding DNA: TGTGCCAGCAGTGCCCGACAACAGGGTGGGGTCTACGAGCAGTACTTC. Residues: CASSARQQGGVYEQYF.

V usage is TRBV6-5 and J usage is TRBJ1-2; 9 bases match TRBD1. CDR1 is MNHEY and CDR2 is SVGAGI in the germline V gene. There are 16 residues in the CDR3. V shed 0 bases, J shed 7 bases, and the junction held 9 bases outside the gene matches. This chain's CDR3 is CASSYSRDRVGGGYTF. DNA of the CDR3: TGTGCCAGCAGTTACTCGAGGGACAGGGTAGGCGGTGGCTACACCTTC.

V gene TRBV7-2 combines with J gene TRBJ1-5; TRBD1 might be the D (6 bases). The CDR3 extends over 14 amino acids. CDR1 SGHTA and CDR2 FQGNSA come from the germline V gene. Trimming left V 6 bases short and J 7 bases short, with 16 bases between. The CDR3 is CASRGGAQGQPQHF. The CDR3 bases are TGTGCCAGCAGGGGGGGGGCGCAGGGACAGCCCCAGCATTTT.

The J gene is TRBJ1-2, the V gene TRBV20-1; tentative D call: TRBD1 (5 bases). V gave up 3 bases and J gave up 4 bases, with 9 bases separating them. The CDR3 consists of 12 residues. Germline lookup yields CDR1 DFQATT and CDR2 SNEGSKA (reference sequence). The CDR3 coding sequence is TGCAGTGCTAGTTCAGGGAGCTATGGCTACACCTTC. Translating it yields CSASSGSYGYTF.

The chain employs TRBV7-9 and TRBJ2-3; D may be TRBD2 (6 bases). Germline V lookup: CDR1 SEHNR, CDR2 FQNEAQ (reference sequence). V shed 5 bases and J shed 6 bases, with 15 bases lying between them. The CDR3 covers 14 residues. Here the CDR3 reads CASSRDSRWDTQYF. CDR3 coding DNA: TGTGCCAGCAGCCGGGACTCCCGATGGGATACGCAGTATTTT.

V usage is TRBV27 and J usage is TRBJ1-1, with TRBD1 identical over 10 bases. The CDR3 has 15 amino acids. With V trimmed by 5 bases and J by 11 bases, 14 bases remained unmatched. CDR1 is MNHEY, CDR2 SMNVEV, per germline (reference sequence). The CDR3 DNA reads as TGTGCCAGCAGTCCCCTAACCGGGACAGGGGACGTGGCTTTCTTT. Amino acids: CASSPLTGTGDVAFF.

The rearrangement joins TRBV4-1 to TRBJ2-1; TRBD2 aligns across 10 bases. Unmatched junction bases numbered 7, after V lost 1 base and J lost 1 base. Germline V CDR1 and CDR2: MGHRA, YSYEKL. CDR3 length: 18 amino acids. The CDR3 sequence is CASSQGVSGGASYNEQFF. As DNA, the CDR3 is TGCGCCAGCAGCCAAGGGGTGAGCGGGGGGGCATCCTACAATGAGCAGTTCTTC.

This clone came up once. V usage is TRBV3-1 (or the pseudogene TRBV3-2) and J usage is TRBJ2-7, with D unclear. Germline assignment: CDR1 LGHDT and CDR2 YNNKEL (reference sequence). V was pared by 0 bases and J by 2 bases, with 11 bases between. The CDR3 has 15 amino acids. CDR3 nucleotide sequence: TGTGCCAGCAGCCAAGATCAGATCAGTACCTACGAGCAGTACTTC. Amino acids: CASSQDQISTYEQYF.

The CDR3 is CASSKAGRGKWCGDTQYF. In DNA form, the CDR3 reads TGTGCCAGCAGCAAAGCTGGGCGGGGTAAGTGGTGTGGAGATACGCAGTATTTT. This chain uses TRBV21-1 with TRBJ2-3; the D call in the table, TRBD2, was not verified against the DNA. TRBV21-1 is annotated as a pseudogene. The CDR3 sequence is 18 residues long.

The chain recombines TRBV4-1 with TRBJ1-5; D unresolved. The germline V gene encodes CDR1 MGHRA and CDR2 YSYEKL. The CDR3 sequence is 16 residues long. The V gene lost 1 base and the J gene lost 3 bases, with 13 bases spanning the gap. For the CDR3, the DNA is TGCGCCAGCAGCCAAGCAGGACTACTAATCAATCAGCCCCAGCATTTT. Its protein is CASSQAGLLINQPQHF.

J is TRBJ2-5 and V is TRBV5-1, with a weak D call TRBD2 (6 bases). From germline, CDR1 is SGHRS and CDR2 YFSETQ. Trimming took 4 bases from V and 2 from J, leaving 27 bases between them. The CDR3 is made up of 19 amino acids. The CDR3 spells CASSPGPPRQSRGQETQYF. The CDR3 nucleotides are TGCGCCAGCAGCCCGGGCCCCCCCAGACAGAGCCGGGGGCAAGAGACCCAGTACTTC.

The chain recombines TRBV6-1 with TRBJ2-1; no definite D call. The germline gives CDR1 MNHNS, CDR2 SASEGT. Deletions cut 1 base from V and 9 bases from J, with 4 bases between. The CDR3 spans 11 residues. CDR3 nucleotide sequence: TGTGCCAGCAGTGAAGGGTCTGAGCAGTTCTTC. Its protein is CASSEGSEQFF.

The genes are TRBV28 and TRBJ2-7, with D possibly being TRBD1 or TRBD2 (5 bases each). Trimming pared 6 bases from V and 5 bases from J, leaving 20 bases between. CDR1 and CDR2 (germline): MDHEN, SYDVKM. CDR3 size: 15 residues. Written as DNA, the CDR3 is TGTGCCAGCAGCCTGCCGGGGCAGGCGGGCAACGAGCAGTACTTC. Translated, it gives CASSLPGQAGNEQYF.